This TCR beta chain was documented in a study of T cells after yellow fever vaccination. Researchers made TCR cDNA using 5'RACE template switching, and this step added a universal primer site and UMIs. One entry per CDR3 protein results from TCRdb running MiXCR on the 5' RACE reads. In the table there are fewer than 350,000 distinct CDR3 sequences, 8.7% of which are singletons. Study observations and caveats: Most primary-vaccination clones recurred post-booster (roughly 96% CD4, over 70% CD8). The secondary response was weaker but peaked faster, day 5 versus 15. The bulk population could contribute abundant contaminating clonotypes to FACS-sorted repertoires.

CDR1 and CDR2 from the germline V gene are SEHNR and FQNEAQ (reference sequence). The CDR3 runs to 14 residues. V lost 5 bases to trimming and J lost 6 bases, with 13 bases between them. This clonotype was recorded a few times. Its antigen is still unknown. The receptor was isolated from a man aged 18 to 29 who received the YFV17D yellow fever vaccine. The chain joins TRBV7-9 to TRBJ2-2; D is undetermined. The sequencing used PBMCs, collected on the day of the first yellow fever vaccination. In nucleotides, the CDR3 is TGTGCCAGCAGCCTACCTTTGGCCCCCGGGGAGCTGTTTTTT. Protein sequence: CASSLPLAPGELFF.